This TCR beta chain was found in a study of blood T cell repertoires in COVID-19. The protocol was immunoSEQ multiplex PCR, while the TCRdb copy is restricted to in-frame clones and leaves out a portion. The sample shows some 200,000 clones, about 86% of them seen only once. Cohort allocation depended upon clinical history that participants reported. As concerns this clone: A junction boundary mismatches the germline segment, possibly from a read error.

Germline CDR1 is MNHEY and CDR2 is SVGAGI. The CDR3 totals 15 residues. The TCR originated in a woman aged 45-65 years with acute COVID-19. The sample taken for sequencing was PBMCs or T cells enriched from blood (not recorded which). The chain joins TRBV6-5 to TRBJ2-1; D is perhaps TRBD2 (6 bases). The CDR3 DNA is TGTGCCGGCAGGGCGGGGTGGTCGGCACACAATGAGCAGTTCTTC. It is translated as CAGRAGWSAHNEQFF.